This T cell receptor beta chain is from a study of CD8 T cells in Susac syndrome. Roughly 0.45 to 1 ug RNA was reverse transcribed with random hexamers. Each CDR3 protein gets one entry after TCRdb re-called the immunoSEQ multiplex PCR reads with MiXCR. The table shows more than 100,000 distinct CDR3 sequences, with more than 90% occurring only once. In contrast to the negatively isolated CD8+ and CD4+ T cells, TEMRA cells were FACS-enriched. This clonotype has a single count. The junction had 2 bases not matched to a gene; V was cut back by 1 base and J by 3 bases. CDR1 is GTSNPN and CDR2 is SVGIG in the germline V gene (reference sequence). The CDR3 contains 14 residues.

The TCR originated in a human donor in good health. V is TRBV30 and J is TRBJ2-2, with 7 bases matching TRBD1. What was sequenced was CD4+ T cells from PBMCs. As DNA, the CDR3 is TGTGCCTGGAGTGGGGGGACAGACACCGGGGAGCTGTTTTTT. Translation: CAWSGGTDTGELFF.